The rows below give T cell receptor beta chains drawn from one sample of a study of T cell changes during pregnancy in multiple sclerosis. Clones were read by immunoSEQ multiplex PCR, and TCRdb kept only the in-frame ones, dropping some. The sample records 43,000 or so clones, roughly 89% being singletons. The sample in question was peripheral blood, obtained in the first trimester of pregnancy. Every receptor here comes from a female donor with multiple sclerosis, enrolled in a pregnancy study. The CDR3 runs from the conserved cysteine through the conserved F or W. A D gene is named only where the DNA matches it firmly. Only part of the rows carry a size: once, few, many, or a class if the clone is expanded.

V gene	clone size	D gene	J gene	CDR3 DNA	CDR3 protein
TRBV27	few	.	TRBJ1-1	TGTGCCAGCAACCCAGGGAGGGGCACAAACACTGAAGCTTTCTTT	CASNPGRGTNTEAFF
TRBV5-4	.	.	TRBJ2-3	TGTGCCAGCAGCTTGGAGCTAGCTGGCGATACGCAGTATTTT	CASSLELAGDTQYF
TRBV5-8	.	.	TRBJ1-6	TGTGCCAGCAGCTCGTGGCGGGGTCCAGACTCACCCCTCCACTTT	CASSSWRGPDSPLHF
TRBV28	.	.	TRBJ1-6	TGTGCCAGCAGTTCCGGTGGGGAGGGAGGGGCACCCCTCCACTTT	CASSSGGEGGAPLHF
TRBV2	.	TRBD1	TRBJ1-2	TGTGCCAGCAGTGGGACAGGAGAACCCTATGGCTACACCTTC	CASSGTGEPYGYTF
TRBV5-4	once	TRBD2	TRBJ2-7	TGTGCCAGCAGGGCCGGGACTAGCGGGGCCGGGGAGCAGTACTTC	CASRAGTSGAGEQYF
TRBV7-2	.	.	TRBJ1-2	TGTGCCAGCAGCTCGGCGCGAGGTTGGACTTTTGCTAACTATGGCTACACCTTC	CASSSARGWTFANYGYTF
TRBV5-1	.	TRBD1	TRBJ2-7	TGCGCCAGCAGCTTGGGGACAGGGGGCTACGAGCAGTACTTC	CASSLGTGGYEQYF
TRBV19	.	.	TRBJ1-2	TGTGCCAGTAGTCGACTCGGGACAACTAACTATGGCTACACCTTC	CASSRLGTTNYGYTF
TRBV2	once	.	TRBJ1-1	TGTGCCAGCAGTGGAAGGTACGGGACTGAAGCTTTCTTT	CASSGRYGTEAFF
TRBV29-1	.	.	TRBJ1-6	TGCAGCGTTGAAGTACAGGAGGGTTCACCCCTCCACTTT	CSVEVQEGSPLHF
TRBV5-1	.	TRBD2	TRBJ2-3	TGCGCCAGCAGCACGGGACTAGCGGGGTCTAGCACAGATACGCAGTATTTT	CASSTGLAGSSTDTQYF
TRBV5-6	.	.	TRBJ2-7	TGTGCCAGCAGCTTGGGACAGCTCTACGAGCAGTACTTC	CASSLGQLYEQYF
TRBV2	few	.	TRBJ1-6	TGTGCCAGCAGGCAGGGGAGCTCCTATAATTCACCCCTCCACTTT	CASRQGSSYNSPLHF
TRBV27	.	.	TRBJ1-5	TGTGCCAGCAGGCCCTCAGGGGCTCAGCCCCAGCATTTT	CASRPSGAQPQHF
TRBV28	once	.	TRBJ1-5	TGTGCCAGCAGTTTCCTCGTATCAAGGACAGATAGCAATCAGCCCCAGCATTTT	CASSFLVSRTDSNQPQHF
TRBV6-1	.	TRBD1	TRBJ1-1	TGTGCCAGCAGTGCGCGGACAGGGCTGAACACTGAAGCTTTCTTT	CASSARTGLNTEAFF
TRBV6-4	.	.	TRBJ2-7	TGTGCCAGCGGCGGGCAGCTGGACTACGAGCAGTACTTC	CASGGQLDYEQYF
TRBV7-2	.	.	TRBJ2-5	TGTGCCAGCAGCTTAGCGCGGGCTGAAGAGACCCAGTACTTC	CASSLARAEETQYF
TRBV11-2	.	.	TRBJ1-1	TGTGCCGGCAGCTTATATCAGGGGAACACTGAAGCTTTCTTT	CAGSLYQGNTEAFF
TRBV27	.	TRBD2	TRBJ2-7	TGTGCCAGCAGACGCCGGGGGGGAATCTACGAGCAGTACTTC	CASRRRGGIYEQYF
TRBV27	.	TRBD1	TRBJ1-2	TGTGCCAGCAGTTTATCGGCCTGGACAGGGGACTATGGCTACACCTTC	CASSLSAWTGDYGYTF
TRBV6-1	.	.	TRBJ2-7	TGTGCCAGCAGAACCCGCGGGGCCTACGAGCAGTACTTC	CASRTRGAYEQYF
TRBV28	.	.	TRBJ2-5	TGTGCCACTGAGGATCCGAGAGCGCAAGAGACCCAGTACTTC	CATEDPRAQETQYF
TRBV7-3	.	TRBD1	TRBJ1-2	TGTGCCAGCAGCCCCGGACAGGGGGCATATGGCTACACCTTC	CASSPGQGAYGYTF
TRBV18	.	TRBD1	TRBJ1-1	TGTGCCAGCTCACTTCTCCAGGGGGCTTGGGACACTGAAGCTTTCTTT	CASSLLQGAWDTEAFF
TRBV7-9	.	TRBD1	TRBJ1-1	TGTGCCAGCAGCTTCCGGGACAGGGCGTATAACACTGAAGCTTTCTTT	CASSFRDRAYNTEAFF
TRBV11-2	.	TRBD1	TRBJ1-2	TGTGCCAGCAGCCGGGTATCGATGGGCGACAGGGGGGACCACTATGGCTACACCTTC	CASSRVSMGDRGDHYGYTF
TRBV28	.	TRBD2	TRBJ2-3	TGTGCCAGCAGTACATCGACTAGCGCGATCACAGATACGCAGTATTTT	CASSTSTSAITDTQYF
TRBV4-1	once	.	TRBJ2-2	TGCGCCAGCAGCCACCCTTTGCTTGGGCGGGTCACCGGGGAGCTGTTTTTT	CASSHPLLGRVTGELFF
TRBV27	.	.	TRBJ2-7	TGTGCCAGCAGTTTATCCCGAGGGAGGATCTCCTACGAGCAGTACTTC	CASSLSRGRISYEQYF
TRBV6-4	.	TRBD1	TRBJ1-4	TGTGCCAGCAGTACAGACAGGGGTGAGGAACTGTTTTTT	CASSTDRGEELFF
TRBV18	.	.	TRBJ1-3	TGTGCCAGCTCACCTAGACAGGCGAGCTCTGGAAACACCATATATTTT	CASSPRQASSGNTIYF
TRBV2	.	.	TRBJ1-5	TGTGCCAGCACCCAGAGGGCCGGCAATCAGCCCCAGCATTTT	CASTQRAGNQPQHF
TRBV7-3	once	.	TRBJ2-5	TGTGCCAGCAGCCTCCGGGAAGGGGGGACCCAGTACTTC	CASSLREGGTQYF
TRBV4-1	few	TRBD1	TRBJ2-1	TGCGCCAGCAGCCAAGATTGGACAGGGCGGCAGTTCTTC	CASSQDWTGRQFF
TRBV27	.	.	TRBJ1-2	TGTGCCAGCAGTTCGACCTGGGTCGACGGGGGCTACACCTTC	CASSSTWVDGGYTF
TRBV6-5	.	TRBD1	TRBJ2-7	TGTGCCAGCAGTTTCCTCCCCGGGACAGGGGGAGAGCAGTACTTC	CASSFLPGTGGEQYF
TRBV28	.	.	TRBJ1-1	TGTGCCAGCAGTCCCACCAGGTTCATGAACACTGAAGCTTTCTTT	CASSPTRFMNTEAFF
TRBV6-1	.	TRBD2	TRBJ2-3	TGTGCCAGCAGTCCGCCTAGCGGGGGGTTCGATACGCAGTATTTT	CASSPPSGGFDTQYF
TRBV10-3	.	.	TRBJ2-2	TGTGCCATCAGTGAGGTAGCGACAACCGGGGAGCTGTTTTTT	CAISEVATTGELFF
TRBV2	.	TRBD1	TRBJ1-2	TGTGCCAGCAGTGTGCAGGGGGCACTTGGCTACACCTTC	CASSVQGALGYTF
TRBV30	.	.	TRBJ1-2	TGTGCCTGGAGTGTAGGTCAGGGCAAGGGCTACACCTTC	CAWSVGQGKGYTF
TRBV7-2	.	TRBD1	TRBJ2-1	TGTGCCAGCAGCTTTCAGGGACAGGGGTACTACAATGAGCAGTTCTTC	CASSFQGQGYYNEQFF
TRBV4-3	.	TRBD2	TRBJ2-3	TGCGCCAGCAGCCCTTTAGCGGGGAGCAGGACAGATACGCAGTATTTT	CASSPLAGSRTDTQYF
TRBV10-3	.	.	TRBJ1-6	TGTGCCATCAGTGAGTCCGGGGGGGGCTCCTATAATTCACCCCTCCACTTT	CAISESGGGSYNSPLHF
TRBV2	.	.	TRBJ1-2	TGTGCCAGCTCACCGCGTACCTATGGCTACACCTTC	CASSPRTYGYTF
TRBV28	.	TRBD2	TRBJ2-5	TGTGCCAGCAGTTTTCTAATGGGGGGGCAAGAGACCCAGTACTTC	CASSFLMGGQETQYF
TRBV10-2	.	TRBD1	TRBJ2-7	TGCGCCAGCAGGCGCCCGGACAGGGGAAACGAGCAGTACTTC	CASRRPDRGNEQYF
TRBV27	.	.	TRBJ2-3	TGTGCCAGCAGTTTATCTTGGGGGGGGGCAAGCACAGATACGCAGTATTTT	CASSLSWGGASTDTQYF
TRBV10-3	.	.	TRBJ2-2	TGTGCCATCGGGGCTAGGTACACCGGGGAGCTGTTTTTT	CAIGARYTGELFF
TRBV2	.	TRBD1	TRBJ2-2	TGTGCCAGCAAGATCGGGACAGAAAACGGGGAGCTGTTTTTT	CASKIGTENGELFF
TRBV20-1	.	.	TRBJ1-2	TGCAGTGCCGAGGCGGCAAATGGCTACACCTTC	CSAEAANGYTF
TRBV5-1	.	TRBD1	TRBJ2-3	TGCGCCAGCGGTCACGGACAGGGGTACACAGATACGCAGTATTTT	CASGHGQGYTDTQYF
TRBV10-3	.	TRBD2	TRBJ2-3	TGTGCCATCAGTGAGTCGGCTAGCGGGGGTAAATATACGCAGTATTTT	CAISESASGGKYTQYF
TRBV27	.	.	TRBJ1-2	TGTGCCAGCAGTGGTGTATGGGAGGGGGAAAACTATGGCTACACCTTC	CASSGVWEGENYGYTF